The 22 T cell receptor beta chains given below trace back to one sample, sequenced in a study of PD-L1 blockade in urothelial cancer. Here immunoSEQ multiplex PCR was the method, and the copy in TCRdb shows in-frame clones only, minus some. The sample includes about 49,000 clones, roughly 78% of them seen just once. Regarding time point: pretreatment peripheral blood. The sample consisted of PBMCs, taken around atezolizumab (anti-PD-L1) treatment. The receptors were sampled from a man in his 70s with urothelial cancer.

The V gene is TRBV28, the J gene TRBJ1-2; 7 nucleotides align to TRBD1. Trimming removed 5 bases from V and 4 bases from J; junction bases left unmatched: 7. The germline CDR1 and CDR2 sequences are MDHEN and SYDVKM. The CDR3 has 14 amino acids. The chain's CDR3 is CASSPDRDAYGYTF. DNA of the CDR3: TGTGCCAGCAGTCCAGACAGGGACGCCTATGGCTACACCTTC.

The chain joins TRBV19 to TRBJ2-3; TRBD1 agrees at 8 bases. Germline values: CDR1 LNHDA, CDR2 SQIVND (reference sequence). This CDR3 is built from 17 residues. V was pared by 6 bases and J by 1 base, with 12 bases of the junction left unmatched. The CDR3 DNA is TGTGCCAGTAGGCGGAGCGGACAGGGAGCGGGCACAGATACGCAGTATTTT. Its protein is CASRRSGQGAGTDTQYF.

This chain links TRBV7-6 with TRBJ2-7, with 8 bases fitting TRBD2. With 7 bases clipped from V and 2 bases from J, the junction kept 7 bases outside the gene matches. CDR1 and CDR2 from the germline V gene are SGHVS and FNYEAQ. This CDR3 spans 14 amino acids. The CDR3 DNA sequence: TGTGCCAGCACAGCCCGGGAGGGGGCCTACGAGCAGTACTTC. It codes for CASTAREGAYEQYF.

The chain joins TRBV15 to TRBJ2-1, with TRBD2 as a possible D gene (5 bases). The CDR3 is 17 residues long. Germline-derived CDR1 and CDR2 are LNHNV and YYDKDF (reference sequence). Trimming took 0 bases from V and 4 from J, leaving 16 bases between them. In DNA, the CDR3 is TGTGCCACCAGCAGAGAGGCGGGCCCTGGTGGATACAATGAGCAGTTCTTC. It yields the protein CATSREAGPGGYNEQFF.

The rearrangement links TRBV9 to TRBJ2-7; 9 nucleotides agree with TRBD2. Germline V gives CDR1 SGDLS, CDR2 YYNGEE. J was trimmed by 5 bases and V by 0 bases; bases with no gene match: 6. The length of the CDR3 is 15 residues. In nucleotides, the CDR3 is TGTGCCAGCAGCGTAGAGTCTAGCGGGATGGACGAGCAGTACTTC. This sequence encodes CASSVESSGMDEQYF.

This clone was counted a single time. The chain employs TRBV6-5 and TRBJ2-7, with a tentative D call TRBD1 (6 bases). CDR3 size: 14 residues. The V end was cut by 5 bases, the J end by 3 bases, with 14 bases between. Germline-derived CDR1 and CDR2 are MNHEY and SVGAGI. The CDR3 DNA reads TGTGCCAGCAGTCAAGACAGGACTCACTACGAGCAGTACTTC. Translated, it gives CASSQDRTHYEQYF.

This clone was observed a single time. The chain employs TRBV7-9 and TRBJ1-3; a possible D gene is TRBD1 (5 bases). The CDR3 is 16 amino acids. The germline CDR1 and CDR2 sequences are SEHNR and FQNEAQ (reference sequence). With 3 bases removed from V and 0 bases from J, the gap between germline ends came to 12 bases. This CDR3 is CASSFSDTRSGNTIYF. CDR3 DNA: TGTGCCAGCAGCTTCTCGGACACTCGCTCTGGAAACACCATATATTTT.

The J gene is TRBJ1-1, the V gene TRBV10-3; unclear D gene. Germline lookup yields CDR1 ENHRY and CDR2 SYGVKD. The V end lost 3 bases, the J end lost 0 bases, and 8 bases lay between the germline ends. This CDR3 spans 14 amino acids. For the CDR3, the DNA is TGTGCCATCAGTGATCACGGTTTGAACACTGAAGCTTTCTTT. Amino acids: CAISDHGLNTEAFF.

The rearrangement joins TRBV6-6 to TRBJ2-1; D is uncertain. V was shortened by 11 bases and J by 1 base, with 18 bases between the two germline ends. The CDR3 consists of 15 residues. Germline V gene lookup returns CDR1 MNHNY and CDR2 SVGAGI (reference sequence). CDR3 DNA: TGTGCCGCACACCAGTCTGGCCGTTCCTACAATGAGCAGTTCTTC. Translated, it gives CAAHQSGRSYNEQFF.

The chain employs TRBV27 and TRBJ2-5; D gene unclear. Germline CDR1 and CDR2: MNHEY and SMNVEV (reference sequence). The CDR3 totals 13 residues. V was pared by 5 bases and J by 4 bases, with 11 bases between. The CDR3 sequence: CASSRLDSETQYF. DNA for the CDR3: TGTGCCAGCAGTAGACTTGACTCAGAGACCCAGTACTTC.

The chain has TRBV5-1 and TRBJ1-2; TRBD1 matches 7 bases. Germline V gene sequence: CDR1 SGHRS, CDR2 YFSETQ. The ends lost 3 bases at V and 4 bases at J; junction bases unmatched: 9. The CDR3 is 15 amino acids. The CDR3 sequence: CASSWQQGLGYGYTF. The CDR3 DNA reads TGCGCCAGCAGCTGGCAACAGGGGCTTGGCTATGGCTACACCTTC.

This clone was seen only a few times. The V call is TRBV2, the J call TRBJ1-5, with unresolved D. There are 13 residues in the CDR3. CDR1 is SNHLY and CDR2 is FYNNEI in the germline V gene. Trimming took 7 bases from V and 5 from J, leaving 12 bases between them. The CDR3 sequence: CASTLIGDQPQHF. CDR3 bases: TGTGCCAGCACCCTGATTGGAGATCAGCCCCAGCATTTT.

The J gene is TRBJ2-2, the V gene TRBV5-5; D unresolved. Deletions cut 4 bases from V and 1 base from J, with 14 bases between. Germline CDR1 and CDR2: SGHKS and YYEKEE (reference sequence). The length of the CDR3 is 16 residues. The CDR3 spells CASSPSPTVNTGELFF. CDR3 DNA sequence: TGTGCCAGCAGCCCATCTCCCACAGTGAACACCGGGGAGCTGTTTTTT.

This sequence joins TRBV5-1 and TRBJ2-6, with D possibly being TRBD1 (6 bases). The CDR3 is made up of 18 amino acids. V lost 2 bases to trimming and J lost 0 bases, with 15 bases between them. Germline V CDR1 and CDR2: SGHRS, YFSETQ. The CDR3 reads CASSFLSWGLSGANVLTF. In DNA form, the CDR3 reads TGCGCCAGCAGCTTCCTGTCTTGGGGGCTCTCTGGGGCCAACGTCCTGACTTTC.

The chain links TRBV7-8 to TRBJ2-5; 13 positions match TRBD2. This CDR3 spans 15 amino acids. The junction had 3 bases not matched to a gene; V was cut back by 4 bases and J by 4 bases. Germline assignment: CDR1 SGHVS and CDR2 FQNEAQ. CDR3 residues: CASSSTSGRIETQYF. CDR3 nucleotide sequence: TGTGCCAGCAGCTCGACTAGCGGGAGGATAGAGACCCAGTACTTC.

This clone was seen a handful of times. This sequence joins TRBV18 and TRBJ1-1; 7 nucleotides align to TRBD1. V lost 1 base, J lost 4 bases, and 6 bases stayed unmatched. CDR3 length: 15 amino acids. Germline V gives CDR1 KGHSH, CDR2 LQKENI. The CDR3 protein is CASSPQGTVGTEAFF. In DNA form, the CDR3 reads TGTGCCAGCTCACCACAGGGGACAGTCGGCACTGAAGCTTTCTTT.

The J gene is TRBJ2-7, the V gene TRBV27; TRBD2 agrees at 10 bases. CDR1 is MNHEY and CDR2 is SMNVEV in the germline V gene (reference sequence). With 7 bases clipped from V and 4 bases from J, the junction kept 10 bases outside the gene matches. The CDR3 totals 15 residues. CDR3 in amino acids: CASKLGAGGPYEQYF. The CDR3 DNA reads TGTGCCAGCAAACTCGGAGCGGGAGGGCCATACGAGCAGTACTTC.

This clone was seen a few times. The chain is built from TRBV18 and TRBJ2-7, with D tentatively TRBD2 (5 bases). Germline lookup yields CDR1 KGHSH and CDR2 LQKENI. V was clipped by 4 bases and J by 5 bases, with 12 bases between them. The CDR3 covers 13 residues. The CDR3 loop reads CASSRESFHEQYF. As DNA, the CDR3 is TGTGCCAGCTCACGGGAGTCGTTCCACGAGCAGTACTTC. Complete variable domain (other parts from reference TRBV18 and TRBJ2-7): NAGVMQNPRHLVRRRGQEARLRCSPMKGHSHVYWYRQLPEEGLKFMVYLQKENIIDESGMPKERFSAEFPKEGPSILRIQQVVRGDSAAYFCASSRESFHEQYFGPGTRLTVT.

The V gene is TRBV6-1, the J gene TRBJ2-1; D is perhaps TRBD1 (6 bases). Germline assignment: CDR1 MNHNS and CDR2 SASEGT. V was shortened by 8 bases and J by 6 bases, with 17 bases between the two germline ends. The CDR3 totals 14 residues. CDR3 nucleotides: TGTGCCAGCCCCAAAATAGGGGGTGGCAATGAGCAGTTCTTC. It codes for CASPKIGGGNEQFF.

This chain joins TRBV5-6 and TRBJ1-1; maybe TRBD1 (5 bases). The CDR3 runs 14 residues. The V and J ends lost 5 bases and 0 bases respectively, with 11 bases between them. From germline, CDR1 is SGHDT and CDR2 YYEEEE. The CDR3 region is CASREQAMNTEAFF. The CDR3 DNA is TGTGCCAGCAGGGAACAGGCCATGAACACTGAAGCTTTCTTT.

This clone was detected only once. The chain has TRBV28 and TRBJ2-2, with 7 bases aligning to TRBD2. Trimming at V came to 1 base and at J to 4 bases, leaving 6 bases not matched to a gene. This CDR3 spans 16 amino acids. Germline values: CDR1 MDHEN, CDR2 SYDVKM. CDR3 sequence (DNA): TGTGCCAGCAGTTTATACCTACAGCGGGGCACCGGGGAGCTGTTTTTT. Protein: CASSLYLQRGTGELFF.

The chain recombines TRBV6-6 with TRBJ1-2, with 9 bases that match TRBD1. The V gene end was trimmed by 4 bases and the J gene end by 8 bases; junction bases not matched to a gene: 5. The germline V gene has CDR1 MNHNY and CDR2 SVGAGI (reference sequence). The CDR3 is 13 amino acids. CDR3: CASSSGTGRGYTF. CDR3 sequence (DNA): TGTGCCAGCAGTTCCGGGACAGGGAGAGGCTACACCTTC.